This TCR beta chain was obtained from a study of technical replicates of blood from several donors (TCRdb year 2017). A remark on this clone: It lacks a known antigen. Nothing much larger sits one base from this clone, and base qualities are not available.

Libraries were made using the immunoSEQ multiplex PCR assay. TCRdb took this table from immuneACCESS and kept in-frame rearrangements with V and J called. Such tables lack part of the clones; where checked against another copy, unresolved V genes explain under half of the gap, and the rest is unexplained. The sample yields some 76,000 clones; approximately 98% were counted once. The ten largest clones add up to 0.2% to 0.25% of the sample. CDR1 and CDR2 were assigned from the germline V gene as SGHRS and YFSETQ. Measured from the cysteine to the phenylalanine, the CDR3 is 16 residues long. The DNA shown is the 48-base CDR3, in frame from base 1. Here V drops 6 bases and J drops 2 bases, and the junction holds 9 bases not matched to any gene.

The V gene is TRBV5-1 and the J gene is TRBJ2-3; 10 bases in between match TRBD2. Sequenced input: T cells isolated from PBMCs. The sequence came from a human donor in good health. CDR3 protein: CASTLAGVNPTDTQYF. The sequence in DNA is TGCGCCAGCACCCTAGCGGGAGTGAATCCCACAGATACGCAGTATTTT.